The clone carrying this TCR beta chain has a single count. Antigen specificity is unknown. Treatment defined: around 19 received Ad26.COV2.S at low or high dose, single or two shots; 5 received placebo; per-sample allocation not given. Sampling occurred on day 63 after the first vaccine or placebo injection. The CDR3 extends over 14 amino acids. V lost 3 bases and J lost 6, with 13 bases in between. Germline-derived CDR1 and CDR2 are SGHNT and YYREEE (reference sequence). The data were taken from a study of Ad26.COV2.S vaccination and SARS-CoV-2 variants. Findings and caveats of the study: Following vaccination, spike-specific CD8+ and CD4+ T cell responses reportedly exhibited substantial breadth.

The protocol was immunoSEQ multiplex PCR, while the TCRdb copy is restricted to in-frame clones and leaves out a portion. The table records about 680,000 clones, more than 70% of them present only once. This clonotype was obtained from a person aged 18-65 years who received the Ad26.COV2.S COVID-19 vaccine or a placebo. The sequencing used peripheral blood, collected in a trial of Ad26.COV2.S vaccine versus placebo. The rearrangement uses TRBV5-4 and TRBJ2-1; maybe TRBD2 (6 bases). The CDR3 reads CASSWASVGNEQFF. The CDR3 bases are TGTGCCAGCAGCTGGGCTAGCGTAGGCAATGAGCAGTTCTTC.